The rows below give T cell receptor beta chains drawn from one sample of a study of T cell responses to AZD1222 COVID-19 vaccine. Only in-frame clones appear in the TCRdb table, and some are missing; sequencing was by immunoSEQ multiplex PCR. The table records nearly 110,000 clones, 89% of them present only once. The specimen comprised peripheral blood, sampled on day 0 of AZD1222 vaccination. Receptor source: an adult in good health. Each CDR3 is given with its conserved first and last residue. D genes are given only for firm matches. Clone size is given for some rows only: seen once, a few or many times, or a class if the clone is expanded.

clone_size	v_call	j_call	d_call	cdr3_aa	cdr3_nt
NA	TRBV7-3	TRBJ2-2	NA	CASSLEVGTPTGELFF	TGTGCCAGCAGCTTAGAGGTGGGGACACCCACCGGGGAGCTGTTTTTT
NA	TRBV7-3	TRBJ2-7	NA	CASSRKPGHFPTVSYEQYF	TGTGCCAGCAGCCGAAAACCGGGACACTTTCCTACAGTTTCCTACGAGCAGTACTTC
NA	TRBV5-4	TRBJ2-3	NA	CASSLGQSTDTQYF	TGTGCCAGCAGCTTAGGGCAGAGCACAGATACGCAGTATTTT
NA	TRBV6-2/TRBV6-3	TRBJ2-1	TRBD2	CASSGREASSYNEQFF	TGTGCCAGCAGTGGGCGGGAGGCAAGCTCCTACAATGAGCAGTTCTTC
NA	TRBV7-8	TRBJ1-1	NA	CASSLGVMNTEAFF	TGTGCCAGCAGCTTAGGGGTAATGAACACTGAAGCTTTCTTT
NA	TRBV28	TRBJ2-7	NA	CASSLWGGGSSYEQYF	TGTGCCAGCAGTTTATGGGGGGGCGGTAGCTCCTACGAGCAGTACTTC
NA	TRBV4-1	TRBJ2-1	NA	CASSLRASGGSYNEQFF	TGCGCCAGCAGCCTAAGAGCCAGCGGTGGCTCCTACAATGAGCAGTTCTTC
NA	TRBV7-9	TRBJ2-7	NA	CASSPSVYEQYF	TGTGCCAGCAGCCCCAGTGTCTACGAGCAGTACTTC
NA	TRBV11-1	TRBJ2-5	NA	CASSPGRVSQETQYF	TGTGCCAGCAGCCCCGGCCGAGTCTCCCAAGAGACCCAGTACTTC
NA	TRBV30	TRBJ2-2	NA	CAWSVRFGAGRRSGELFF	TGTGCCTGGAGTGTAAGGTTTGGGGCGGGAAGAAGGTCCGGGGAGCTGTTTTTT
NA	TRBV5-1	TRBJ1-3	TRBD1	CASSSVTGAISSGNTIYF	TGCGCCAGCAGCTCGGTGACAGGGGCCATTAGCTCTGGAAACACCATATATTTT
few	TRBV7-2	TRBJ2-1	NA	CASSLAPWRAHHEQFF	TGTGCCAGCAGCTTAGCCCCGTGGAGGGCTCACCATGAGCAGTTCTTC
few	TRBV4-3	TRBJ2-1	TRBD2	CASSQDRAYSGRGVGNYNEQFF	TGCGCCAGCAGCCAAGACCGCGCCTATAGCGGGAGAGGTGTCGGTAACTACAATGAGCAGTTCTTC
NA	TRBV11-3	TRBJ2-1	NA	CASSLGGPYNEQFF	TGTGCCAGCAGCTTAGGCGGCCCTTACAATGAGCAGTTCTTC
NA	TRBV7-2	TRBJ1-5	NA	CASSSWEEGQPQHF	TGTGCCAGCAGCTCCTGGGAGGAGGGGCAGCCCCAGCATTTT
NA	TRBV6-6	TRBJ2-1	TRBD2	CASSPSGRRSYNEQFF	TGTGCCAGCAGTCCGAGCGGGAGGCGTTCCTACAATGAGCAGTTCTTC